These T cell receptor beta chains were read from a single sample in a study of CXCR3-negative and CXCR3-positive naive CD8 T cells. TCRdb re-called the 5' RACE reads, yielding one record per CDR3 amino acid sequence without DNA. The sample holds under 150,000 distinct CDR3 sequences. Sequencing was carried out using naive CXCR3+ CD8+ T cells from blood. Source of these receptors: a human donor in good health. Some clones in this sample may be carry-over from other donors' samples. CDR3s include the opening cysteine and the closing phenylalanine or tryptophan.

j_call v_call cdr3_aa
TRBJ2-5 TRBV7-8 CASSPDRVQETQYF
TRBJ1-2 TRBV9 CASSVGSRGWDYGYTF
TRBJ2-1 TRBV6-5 CASSYRDRNEQFF
TRBJ1-1 TRBV29-1 CSVETGYTEAFF
TRBJ2-1 TRBV7-9 CASSSGSGIAEQFF
TRBJ2-1 TRBV5-1 CASSLAEGYNEQFF
TRBJ2-1 TRBV7-9 CASSTGSGGIRQFF
TRBJ2-2 TRBV29-1 CSVVRPTGEVFF
TRBJ1-1 TRBV10-3 CAISEGQGVLVTEAFF
TRBJ1-2 TRBV9 CASSVGPAAANYGYTF
TRBJ2-1 TRBV5-1 CASRPTSDEQFF
TRBJ1-1 TRBV6-5 CASSYTVNTEAFF
TRBJ1-2 TRBV12-3/TRBV12-4 CASRTRNYGYTF
TRBJ2-1 TRBV7-9 CASSLALVVPDEQFF
TRBJ2-1 TRBV29-1 CSVERRNNEQFF
TRBJ2-7 TRBV10-3 CAITPTGQTYEQYF
TRBJ1-1 TRBV7-9 CASMGGLGTEAFF
TRBJ2-1 TRBV6-2/TRBV6-3 CASSLKGLALYEQFF
TRBJ1-5 TRBV21-1 CASSIAQGDPPQHF
TRBJ1-4 TRBV7-9 CASSLALGATNEKLFF
TRBJ1-1 TRBV21-1 CASSKVRGATEAFF
TRBJ2-7 TRBV5-1 CASSLWAGYEQYF
TRBJ2-1 TRBV28 CASSSVGLAMYNGQFF
TRBJ2-4 TRBV13 CASSDRGGLAKNIQYF
TRBJ2-1 TRBV7-6 CASSALEAGDSYNEQFF
TRBJ2-2 TRBV4-3 CASSQEPPGLANTGELFF
TRBJ2-1 TRBV5-5 CASSRPQGYNEQFF
TRBJ2-1 TRBV7-2 CASSLEPGSSYNEQFF
TRBJ1-6 TRBV5-1 CASSLGVGGGYNSPLHF
TRBJ2-5 TRBV7-6 CASSSAFLAGGLQETQYF
TRBJ2-1 TRBV2 CASSGQGPRSYNEQFF
TRBJ2-1 TRBV12-3/TRBV12-4 CASSQGTSGGAGEQFF
TRBJ2-5 TRBV15 CATSRDRTSGETQYF
TRBJ2-1 TRBV5-5 CASSLGIGYNEQFF
TRBJ2-1 TRBV5-1 CASSLVTLLAADYNEQFF
TRBJ2-1 TRBV19 CASSITSGGRYNEQFF
TRBJ2-3 TRBV29-1 CSVEDDLATGRSTDTQYF
TRBJ2-3 TRBV29-1 CSVYWGTDTQYF
TRBJ2-3 TRBV7-2 CASSMDLATDTQYF
TRBJ1-2 TRBV30 CAFLRDRVNGYTF
TRBJ2-2 TRBV5-6 CATETNTGELFF
TRBJ1-6 TRBV4-3 CASSQDRGRDSPLHF
TRBJ2-2 TRBV5-1 CASSLFWETGELFF
TRBJ2-1 TRBV4-2 CASSLSPGTGDHEQFF
TRBJ2-5 TRBV7-9 CASRTGRQETQYF
TRBJ1-4 TRBV20-1 CSASPTHRVENEKLFF
TRBJ2-5 TRBV28 CASRRTGGAETQYF
TRBJ2-2 TRBV29-1 CSVGPGTGELFF
TRBJ2-3 TRBV7-8 CASSLGGGGGDTQYF
TRBJ2-2 TRBV28 CASSYRGRRSGELFF
TRBJ1-1 TRBV7-9 CASSLAHGTGGTEAFF
TRBJ2-7 TRBV3-1 CASSHRPYEQYF